The rows below give T cell receptor beta chains drawn from one sample of a study of OX40 agonist ivuxolimab in advanced cancers. Assay used: immunoSEQ multiplex PCR; TCRdb lists only in-frame clones, some missing. This sample has around 63,000 clones; 80% to 90% occur once, and the top ten carry 11%. This specimen consisted of CD4+ or CD8+ T cells sorted from blood, obtained in a trial of the OX40 agonist ivuxolimab. These receptors all come from an adult with an advanced solid tumor such as melanoma, head and neck, liver or kidney cancer. CDR3s include the opening cysteine and the closing phenylalanine or tryptophan. A D gene is named only where the DNA matches it firmly. Not all rows give a size; the values are once, few, many and, for expanded clones, a class.

d_call,clone_size,j_call,v_call,cdr3_nt,cdr3_aa
NA,NA,TRBJ2-7,TRBV2,TGTGCCAGCAGTGGAGGCCAGCCGATGCCCTACGAGCAGTACTTC,CASSGGQPMPYEQYF
TRBD2,NA,TRBJ2-5,TRBV9,TGTGCCAGCAGCGTAGATAGCCTAGCGGGGGAAGAGACCCAGTACTTC,CASSVDSLAGEETQYF
TRBD1,NA,TRBJ1-2,TRBV5-4,TGTGCCAGCAGCCCGCCGGACAGGGGGCCTGGTGGCTACACCTTC,CASSPPDRGPGGYTF
TRBD2,NA,TRBJ2-1,TRBV27,TGTGCCAGCAGTCCCGGGACTAGCGGGGGGAATGAGCAGTTCTTC,CASSPGTSGGNEQFF
TRBD1,NA,TRBJ2-7,TRBV5-1,TGCGCCAGCAGCTTGACAGGGGTCTACGAGCAGTACTTC,CASSLTGVYEQYF
NA,NA,TRBJ1-2,TRBV2,TGTGCCAGCAGTGAAGCGACTAACTATGGCTACACCTTC,CASSEATNYGYTF
NA,NA,TRBJ1-4,TRBV7-9,TGTGCCAGCAGCTTAGCGCTCCCGGATAATGAAAAACTGTTTTTT,CASSLALPDNEKLFF
TRBD1,NA,TRBJ2-3,TRBV9,TGTGCCAGCAGCGTAGGCGGACAGGGTTTTGTTACGCAGTATTTT,CASSVGGQGFVTQYF
NA,few,TRBJ1-1,TRBV2,TGTGCCAGCAGTGAAGCGGTGGGGGAAGCTTTCTTT,CASSEAVGEAFF
NA,NA,TRBJ2-2,TRBV7-3,TGTGCCAGCAGCTTAAATCTAAACACCGGGGAGCTGTTTTTT,CASSLNLNTGELFF
NA,NA,TRBJ2-7,TRBV5-1,TGCGCCAGCAGCTTGGGGGGAGGCACCTACGAGCAGTACTTC,CASSLGGGTYEQYF
NA,NA,TRBJ2-5,TRBV5-1,TGCGCCAGCAGCCTTGGGACCTTCCAAGAGACCCAGTACTTC,CASSLGTFQETQYF
NA,NA,TRBJ2-7,TRBV21-1,TGTGCCAGCAGCAAATTCCGGGAGCAGTACTTC,CASSKFREQYF
NA,NA,TRBJ1-3,TRBV25-1,TGTGCCAGCAGTGAATGCGGACGGTTTTGGGGTGGAAACACCATATATTTT,CASSECGRFWGGNTIYF